This TCR beta chain was recovered during a study of shared clonotypes between healthy human individuals. Study details: The composition of the donors was a couple of women and a few men aged 18 to 49. Donors had three CD4 naive, three CD4 memory, two CD8 naive and one CD8 memory plate apiece.

For this clone: The antigen remains unidentified.

Cells designated naive CD8 were CD45RO-negative and were positively selected for CCR7, with terminally differentiated effector memory CD45RA+ cells excluded. General study findings and limits: Clonotypes that were shared across four donors made up roughly 5% of naive CD4 clonotypes.

The authors ran the assay at deep level. The assay was immunoSEQ multiplex PCR, and TCRdb's table has in-frame clones only and misses some. The table records over 2 million clones, about 95% of them present only once. With 10 bases removed from V and 9 bases from J, the gap between germline ends came to 10 bases. This CDR3 spans 10 amino acids. The germline CDR1 and CDR2 sequences are MNHEY and SMNVEV (reference sequence). The receptor comes from a man aged 18 to 29 in good health. The chain carries TRBV27 and TRBJ1-3; no firm D call. The material sequenced was naive CD8+ T cells sorted from blood. The CDR3 protein is CAILGTTIYF. The DNA of the CDR3 is TGTGCCATCCTAGGCACCACCATATATTTT.